This TCR beta chain was captured in a study of blood T cell repertoires in COVID-19. Sequencing was performed with immunoSEQ multiplex PCR; in TCRdb, only in-frame clones are kept and a portion is missing. This table holds 250,000 to 400,000 clones, around 90% found once. The CDR3 runs to 15 residues. Germline CDR1 and CDR2: SGHTA and FQGNSA. V was pared by 0 bases and J by 2 bases, with 10 bases between. Two negative PCRs, clearance, or symptom resolution had been documented for recovered Cohort 3 donors. The rearrangement links TRBV7-2 to TRBJ2-5; D perhaps matches TRBD1 (6 bases). The clonotype was recovered from a man aged 55-75 years who had recovered from COVID-19. Source material: PBMCs or T cells enriched from blood (not recorded which). The DNA for the CDR3 is TGTGCCAGCAGCTTAGCTGGACAGATACAAGAGACCCAGTACTTC. It translates to CASSLAGQIQETQYF.